The rows below give T cell receptor beta chains drawn from one sample of a study of Ad26.COV2.S vaccination and SARS-CoV-2 variants. This table comes from immunoSEQ multiplex PCR, and its TCRdb copy is limited to in-frame clones, with some not included. The repertoire has about 350,000 clones, more than 85% of them found once; the top ten carry around 4.5%. The source material was peripheral blood, sampled in a trial of Ad26.COV2.S vaccine versus placebo. The receptors come from a person aged 18-60 years who received the Ad26.COV2.S COVID-19 vaccine or a placebo. Each CDR3 is given with its conserved first and last residue. Each record gives: J gene, clone size, D gene, V gene, CDR3 protein, CDR3 DNA. A D gene is named only where the DNA matches it firmly. A row's size may be missing; if present it is once, few, many or a size class.

j_call: TRBJ1-4
clone_size: .
d_call: .
v_call: TRBV4-1
cdr3_aa: CASSHPLTTNEKLFF
cdr3_nt: TGCGCCAGCAGCCACCCGCTTACAACTAATGAAAAACTGTTTTTT

j_call: TRBJ2-3
clone_size: .
d_call: .
v_call: TRBV5-4
cdr3_aa: CASSLAGSTDTQYF
cdr3_nt: TGTGCCAGCAGCTTGGCGGGGAGTACAGATACGCAGTATTTT

j_call: TRBJ2-7
clone_size: .
d_call: .
v_call: TRBV13
cdr3_aa: CASSPAGTGVVEQYF
cdr3_nt: TGTGCCAGCAGCCCCGCCGGGACGGGCGTGGTGGAGCAGTACTTC

j_call: TRBJ2-7
clone_size: once
d_call: .
v_call: TRBV3-1/TRBV3-2
cdr3_aa: CASSPPGRPYEQYF
cdr3_nt: TGTGCCAGCAGCCCCCCCGGTCGGCCTTACGAGCAGTACTTC

j_call: TRBJ2-1
clone_size: .
d_call: TRBD2
v_call: TRBV7-9
cdr3_aa: CASSVYLAGGWGDEQFF
cdr3_nt: TGTGCCAGCAGCGTCTATCTAGCGGGAGGGTGGGGCGATGAGCAGTTCTTC

j_call: TRBJ2-7
clone_size: .
d_call: .
v_call: TRBV3-1/TRBV3-2
cdr3_aa: CASSQRGSRSYEQYF
cdr3_nt: TGTGCCAGCAGCCAAAGGGGCAGCCGAAGCTACGAGCAGTACTTC

j_call: TRBJ2-7
clone_size: .
d_call: .
v_call: TRBV2
cdr3_aa: CASSELRDISYEQYF
cdr3_nt: TGTGCCAGCAGTGAATTGAGGGACATATCCTACGAGCAGTACTTC

j_call: TRBJ1-1
clone_size: .
d_call: TRBD1
v_call: TRBV6-2/TRBV6-3
cdr3_aa: CASSLTGGDTEAFF
cdr3_nt: TGTGCCAGCAGTTTGACAGGGGGGGACACTGAAGCTTTCTTT

j_call: TRBJ2-1
clone_size: .
d_call: .
v_call: TRBV7-2
cdr3_aa: CASSHKYNEQFF
cdr3_nt: TGTGCCAGCAGCCACAAATACAATGAGCAGTTCTTC

j_call: TRBJ1-1
clone_size: .
d_call: .
v_call: TRBV6-5
cdr3_aa: CASRPGTRGAEAFF
cdr3_nt: TGTGCCAGCAGACCCGGGACACGGGGCGCTGAAGCTTTCTTT

j_call: TRBJ1-5
clone_size: .
d_call: .
v_call: TRBV5-1
cdr3_aa: CASSLGGSTSNQPQHF
cdr3_nt: TGCGCCAGCAGCTTAGGGGGATCCACTAGCAATCAGCCCCAGCATTTT

j_call: TRBJ2-2
clone_size: .
d_call: TRBD1
v_call: TRBV10-3
cdr3_aa: CATSGGSGGELFF
cdr3_nt: TGTGCCACCTCAGGGGGCTCGGGCGGGGAGCTGTTTTTT

j_call: TRBJ1-1
clone_size: .
d_call: .
v_call: TRBV12-3/TRBV12-4
cdr3_aa: CASSFADEAFF
cdr3_nt: TGTGCCAGCAGTTTCGCGGACGAAGCTTTCTTT

j_call: TRBJ1-2
clone_size: .
d_call: .
v_call: TRBV10-3
cdr3_aa: CAISEKGWRVSAGYTF
cdr3_nt: TGTGCCATCAGTGAGAAGGGTTGGAGGGTCTCAGCGGGCTACACCTTC

j_call: TRBJ1-5
clone_size: .
d_call: TRBD1
v_call: TRBV7-2
cdr3_aa: CASSPAGTGDQPQHF
cdr3_nt: TGTGCCAGCAGTCCCGCCGGGACAGGGGATCAGCCCCAGCATTTT

j_call: TRBJ2-2
clone_size: .
d_call: .
v_call: TRBV18
cdr3_aa: CASSPDAANTGELFF
cdr3_nt: TGTGCCAGCTCTCCGGACGCCGCGAACACCGGGGAGCTGTTTTTT

j_call: TRBJ1-2
clone_size: .
d_call: .
v_call: TRBV12-3/TRBV12-4
cdr3_aa: CASSVTTNYGYTF
cdr3_nt: TGTGCCAGCAGTGTGACTACTAACTATGGCTACACCTTC

j_call: TRBJ1-5
clone_size: .
d_call: .
v_call: TRBV19
cdr3_aa: CASSPFLKPQHF
cdr3_nt: TGTGCCAGTAGTCCGTTTCTGAAGCCCCAGCATTTT

j_call: TRBJ2-7
clone_size: .
d_call: TRBD2
v_call: TRBV18
cdr3_aa: CASSSGLAGEQYF
cdr3_nt: TGTGCCAGCTCATCGGGACTAGCGGGGGAGCAGTACTTC

j_call: TRBJ1-2
clone_size: few
d_call: TRBD1
v_call: TRBV6-5
cdr3_aa: CASSPLGQGYGYTF
cdr3_nt: TGTGCCAGCAGTCCCCTAGGACAGGGCTATGGCTACACCTTC

j_call: TRBJ1-4
clone_size: few
d_call: TRBD1
v_call: TRBV7-2
cdr3_aa: CASSPEGAANEKLFF
cdr3_nt: TGTGCCAGCAGCCCCGAGGGGGCGGCTAATGAAAAACTGTTTTTT

j_call: TRBJ2-3
clone_size: once
d_call: .
v_call: TRBV6-2/TRBV6-3
cdr3_aa: CASSYSQGFGSDTQYF
cdr3_nt: TGTGCCAGCAGTTACTCTCAGGGTTTTGGTTCCGACACGCAGTATTTT

j_call: TRBJ2-5
clone_size: .
d_call: TRBD1
v_call: TRBV5-1
cdr3_aa: CASSRPDRGETQYF
cdr3_nt: TGCGCCAGCAGCCGCCCGGACAGGGGTGAGACCCAGTACTTC

j_call: TRBJ1-4
clone_size: .
d_call: .
v_call: TRBV4-3
cdr3_aa: CASSQETQINEKLFF
cdr3_nt: TGCGCCAGCAGCCAAGAGACACAGATTAATGAAAAACTGTTTTTT

j_call: TRBJ2-3
clone_size: .
d_call: .
v_call: TRBV12-3/TRBV12-4
cdr3_aa: CASSLGPTDTQYF
cdr3_nt: TGTGCCAGCAGTTTAGGCCCCACAGATACGCAGTATTTT

j_call: TRBJ1-4
clone_size: .
d_call: TRBD1
v_call: TRBV29-1
cdr3_aa: CSVLDREDEKLFF
cdr3_nt: TGCAGCGTCCTGGACAGGGAGGACGAAAAACTGTTTTTT

j_call: TRBJ2-7
clone_size: .
d_call: TRBD2
v_call: TRBV5-1
cdr3_aa: CASSYSGLAGEEQYF
cdr3_nt: TGCGCCAGCAGCTACTCGGGGCTAGCGGGAGAAGAGCAGTACTTC

j_call: TRBJ2-2
clone_size: .
d_call: .
v_call: TRBV5-1
cdr3_aa: CASSLDGGGGELFF
cdr3_nt: TGCGCCAGCAGCCTTGATGGGGGAGGCGGGGAGCTGTTTTTT

j_call: TRBJ1-1
clone_size: .
d_call: .
v_call: TRBV18
cdr3_aa: CASSPSSGVGTEAFF
cdr3_nt: TGTGCCAGCTCACCTTCGTCCGGAGTGGGCACTGAAGCTTTCTTT

j_call: TRBJ2-7
clone_size: .
d_call: TRBD2
v_call: TRBV3-1/TRBV3-2
cdr3_aa: CASSQDHSGTSYEQYF
cdr3_nt: TGTGCCAGCAGCCAAGATCATAGCGGGACGTCCTACGAGCAGTACTTC

j_call: TRBJ2-1
clone_size: .
d_call: .
v_call: TRBV18
cdr3_aa: CASSQTGSNEQFF
cdr3_nt: TGTGCCAGCTCACAAACAGGGAGCAATGAGCAGTTCTTC

j_call: TRBJ1-5
clone_size: .
d_call: .
v_call: TRBV7-2
cdr3_aa: CASSLTIGQPQHF
cdr3_nt: TGTGCCAGCAGCTTAACTATTGGTCAGCCCCAGCATTTT

j_call: TRBJ2-2
clone_size: .
d_call: .
v_call: TRBV5-1
cdr3_aa: CASSGDKNTGELFF
cdr3_nt: TGCGCCAGCAGCGGGGATAAGAACACCGGGGAGCTGTTTTTT

j_call: TRBJ2-7
clone_size: .
d_call: TRBD2
v_call: TRBV7-9
cdr3_aa: CASSFTGTSGRIEQYF
cdr3_nt: TGTGCCAGCAGCTTTACCGGGACTAGCGGGAGAATCGAGCAGTACTTC

j_call: TRBJ2-7
clone_size: .
d_call: TRBD1
v_call: TRBV5-1
cdr3_aa: CASSLDGTGVDEQYF
cdr3_nt: TGCGCCAGCAGCTTGGACGGGACAGGGGTAGACGAGCAGTACTTC

j_call: TRBJ2-7
clone_size: few
d_call: .
v_call: TRBV2
cdr3_aa: CASSPTTVFSSYEQYF
cdr3_nt: TGTGCCAGCAGCCCCACCACCGTCTTCAGCTCCTACGAGCAGTACTTC

j_call: TRBJ2-5
clone_size: .
d_call: .
v_call: TRBV9
cdr3_aa: CASSVEEGAGETQYF
cdr3_nt: TGTGCCAGCAGCGTAGAGGAGGGCGCAGGAGAGACCCAGTACTTC

j_call: TRBJ2-2
clone_size: .
d_call: .
v_call: TRBV2
cdr3_aa: CASNERANTGELFF
cdr3_nt: TGTGCCAGCAACGAGCGAGCGAACACCGGGGAGCTGTTTTTT

j_call: TRBJ1-1
clone_size: .
d_call: .
v_call: TRBV2
cdr3_aa: CASKVRRDTEAFF
cdr3_nt: TGTGCCAGCAAGGTGCGGCGGGACACTGAAGCTTTCTTT

j_call: TRBJ2-3
clone_size: .
d_call: TRBD1
v_call: TRBV12-5
cdr3_aa: CASGLLTGGWYTDTQYF
cdr3_nt: TGTGCTAGTGGTTTGCTTACAGGGGGCTGGTATACAGATACGCAGTATTTT

j_call: TRBJ1-5
clone_size: .
d_call: TRBD1
v_call: TRBV28
cdr3_aa: CASTGGRKPQHF
cdr3_nt: TGTGCCAGTACAGGGGGCCGTAAGCCCCAGCATTTT

j_call: TRBJ2-1
clone_size: once
d_call: .
v_call: TRBV2
cdr3_aa: CASSPQRSYNEQFF
cdr3_nt: TGTGCCAGCAGTCCTCAGCGCTCCTACAATGAGCAGTTCTTC

j_call: TRBJ2-1
clone_size: .
d_call: .
v_call: TRBV5-4
cdr3_aa: CASSLSQDYNEQFF
cdr3_nt: TGTGCCAGCAGCTTATCTCAGGACTACAATGAGCAGTTCTTC

j_call: TRBJ2-5
clone_size: .
d_call: .
v_call: TRBV7-3
cdr3_aa: CASSQDYQETQYF
cdr3_nt: TGTGCCAGCAGCCAAGACTATCAAGAGACCCAGTACTTC

j_call: TRBJ1-5
clone_size: .
d_call: .
v_call: TRBV19
cdr3_aa: CASSGGPSNQPQHF
cdr3_nt: TGTGCCAGTAGCGGGGGACCTAGCAATCAGCCCCAGCATTTT

j_call: TRBJ2-1
clone_size: .
d_call: TRBD2
v_call: TRBV27
cdr3_aa: CASSKASGGPRLF
cdr3_nt: TGTGCCAGCAGTAAAGCTAGCGGGGGTCCTCGTCTCTTC

j_call: TRBJ2-7
clone_size: .
d_call: TRBD2
v_call: TRBV6-5
cdr3_aa: CASSYGGGRSYEQYF
cdr3_nt: TGTGCCAGCAGTTACGGGGGGGGTCGGTCCTACGAGCAGTACTTC

j_call: TRBJ2-2
clone_size: .
d_call: .
v_call: TRBV11-2
cdr3_aa: CASSPRQVVSTGELFF
cdr3_nt: TGTGCCAGCAGCCCGAGACAGGTCGTTAGCACCGGGGAGCTGTTTTTT

j_call: TRBJ1-1
clone_size: .
d_call: TRBD1
v_call: TRBV6-2/TRBV6-3
cdr3_aa: CASSYWDSEAFF
cdr3_nt: TGTGCCAGCAGTTACTGGGACAGTGAAGCTTTCTTT